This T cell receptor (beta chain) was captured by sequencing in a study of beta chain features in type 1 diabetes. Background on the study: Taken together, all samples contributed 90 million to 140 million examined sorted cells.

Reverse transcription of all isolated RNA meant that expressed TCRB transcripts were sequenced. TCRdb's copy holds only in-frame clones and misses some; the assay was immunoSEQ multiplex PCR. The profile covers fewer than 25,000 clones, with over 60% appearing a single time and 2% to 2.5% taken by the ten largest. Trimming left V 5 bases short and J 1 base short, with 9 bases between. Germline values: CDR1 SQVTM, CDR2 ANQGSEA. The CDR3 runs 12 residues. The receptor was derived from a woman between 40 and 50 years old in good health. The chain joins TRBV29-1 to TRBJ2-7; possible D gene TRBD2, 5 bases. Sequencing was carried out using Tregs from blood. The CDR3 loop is CSVLRESYEQYF. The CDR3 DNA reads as TGCAGCGTTTTACGGGAATCCTACGAGCAGTACTTC.